This paragraph reports one T cell receptor beta chain. There are many counts of this clonotype. Its recognized antigen is unknown. No quality values exist for individual bases; no much larger clone is one base distant. Receptor amplification or capture employed RT-PCR. For sequencing, an Illumina HiSeq 2500 was employed. The public sequencing data were trimmed at Q25 with fastp and processed into clonotypes with MiXCR by TCRdb, which kept only in-frame beta chains. Entries that share a CDR3 protein sequence are merged under the most common genes and DNA. For this sample there are around 570,000 distinct CDR3 sequences; around 10% appear just once. The ten largest clones capture about 11% of the sample. Relative to germline, V is 6 bases shorter and J is 5 bases shorter, with 14 bases between their ends. The CDR3 runs 13 residues from the cysteine to the phenylalanine. CDR3 DNA is the only sequence kept; it has 39 bases, read in frame from the first base. The germline V gene (reference sequence) yields DFQATT for CDR1 and SNEGSKA for CDR2.

The sample is drawn from a study of response to subunit inactivated influenza vaccine (dated by TCRdb to the late 2010s). A note on the overall study: Deep quantitative T cell receptor repertoire profiling was used in the study to track responses to a trivalent subunit inactivated influenza vaccine. General findings and caveats noted by the study authors: It was suggested by the authors that each seasonal influenza vaccination may recruit only a limited number of new T cells.

This sample was shared with a second study, whose subject was T cells expressing NK-cell markers. The second study reports: 5'RACE template switching, by which a universal primer site and unique molecular identifiers were added, was used to make TCR beta cDNA libraries. Three sorted T-cell subsets (CD3+CD56+NKG2C+, CD3+CD56+NKG2C- and CD3+CD56-NKG2C+) from fewer than 10 donors had their TCR beta-chain repertoires profiled. Among the eight sequenced donors, seven were HCMV-seropositive and one was HCMV-seronegative. In several experiments an anti-gammadeltaTCR antibody was added to restrict sorting to alphabetaTCR-expressing T cells. In about 6 donors, the dominant CD3+CD56+NKG2C+ clonotypes were found to rank among the top 10 CD8+ clonotypes and to make up roughly 1.0-7.5% of CD8+ T cells. Those dominant clonotypes were again the most abundant among CD3+CD56-NKG2C+ cells in a handful of donors, at about 28.3-60.1%. It remained unclear whether the expanded NKG2C-expressing T cell clones were specific for HCMV antigens. The eight sequenced donors were randomly selected healthy volunteers, three men and five women. A commercial ELISA kit detecting HCMV-specific IgG in serum was used to determine HCMV serostatus. Ficoll density gradient centrifugation was used to isolate peripheral blood mononuclear cells from blood. Bulk peripheral blood T-cell repertoires were additionally sequenced from unsorted PBMC for about 6 donors. cDNA synthesis was primed from the TCR beta constant segment and was followed by two successive PCR amplification steps. Sequencing of the libraries produced 2 x 150 bp reads on Illumina HiSeq 2000/2500, MiSeq or NextSeq. Reads were demultiplexed and grouped by UMI with MIGEC, and clonotypes were assembled and quantified with MiTCR. To exclude erroneous sequences, any TCR cDNA sequence not supported by at least two reads was discarded. The tcR package was used for downstream repertoire analysis, and clonotypes were matched between fractions using CDR3 nucleotide sequence together with V segment. VDJmatch was used to annotate antigen specificity against VDJdb, with one amino acid substitution in CDR3 allowed.

The receptor was derived from a man aged 45-65 years who received an inactivated influenza vaccine. Donor details come from another sample of the same person, matched by shared clones. This chain is built from TRBV20-1 and TRBJ1-5; too little of a D gene remains to name it. The sample in question was PBMCs from blood, obtained on the day of vaccination. The CDR3 region reads CSAKVGLDQPQHF. The nucleotides read TGCAGTGCGAAGGTGGGTCTCGATCAGCCCCAGCATTTT.